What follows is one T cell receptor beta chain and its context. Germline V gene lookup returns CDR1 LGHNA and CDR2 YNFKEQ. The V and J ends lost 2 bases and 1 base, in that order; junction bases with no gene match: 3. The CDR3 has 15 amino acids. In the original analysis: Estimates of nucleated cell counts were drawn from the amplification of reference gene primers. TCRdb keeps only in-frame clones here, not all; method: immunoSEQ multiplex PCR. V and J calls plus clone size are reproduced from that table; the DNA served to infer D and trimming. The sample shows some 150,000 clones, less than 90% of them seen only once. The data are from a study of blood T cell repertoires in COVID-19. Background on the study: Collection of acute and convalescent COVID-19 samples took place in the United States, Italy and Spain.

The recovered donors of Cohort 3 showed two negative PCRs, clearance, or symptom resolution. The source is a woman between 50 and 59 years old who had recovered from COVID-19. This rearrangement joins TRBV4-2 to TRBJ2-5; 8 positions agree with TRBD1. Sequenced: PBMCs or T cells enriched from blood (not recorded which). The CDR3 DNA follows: TGTGCCAGCAGCCAAAGGGACAGGCCCCAAGAGACCCAGTACTTC. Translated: CASSQRDRPQETQYF.